A single sample gave rise to the 8 T cell receptor beta chains below, sequenced in a study of CD8+ T cells in alopecia areata. RNA, once extracted, was reverse transcribed into cDNA for use as the sequencing template. Here immunoSEQ multiplex PCR was the method, and the copy in TCRdb shows in-frame clones only, minus some. The sample includes a few hundred thousand clones, less than 45% of them seen just once. Stated treatment: oral pan-JAK inhibitor, 5-10 mg twice daily. Sequencing was performed on CD4+ T cells sorted from blood, taken at week 34, from a patient treated with tofacitinib. Source of these receptors: a human donor with alopecia areata.

The chain uses TRBV30 and TRBJ1-2, with D unresolved. Germline V gene sequence: CDR1 GTSNPN, CDR2 SVGIG (reference sequence). Trimming removed 2 bases from V and 2 bases from J, with 9 bases in between. The CDR3 spans 13 residues. In DNA form, the CDR3 reads TGTGCCTGGAGTATCGGGCGGAACTATGGCTACACCTTC. Its translation: CAWSIGRNYGYTF.

About this clone itself: The same CDR3 is also encoded by other DNA sequences in this sample. The chain combines TRBV14 with TRBJ1-1, with D uncertain. Germline V CDR1 and CDR2: SGHDN, FVKESK. The CDR3 contains 13 residues. V lost 0 bases, J lost 9 bases, and 11 bases lay in between. CDR3 coding DNA: TGTGCCAGCAGCCAAGATAGAGGGTTTCAAGCTTTCTTT. Its translation is CASSQDRGFQAFF.

The V gene is TRBV10-1, the J gene TRBJ2-1, with D possibly TRBD2 on 6 matching bases. V was pared by 1 base and J by 0 bases, with 10 bases between. In germline, CDR1 is WNHNN, CDR2 SYGVQD (reference sequence). This CDR3 spans 16 amino acids. DNA of the CDR3: TGCGCCAGCAGTGAGTACGAGCGGGCCTCCTACAATGAGCAGTTCTTC. As protein: CASSEYERASYNEQFF.

This clone was observed a few times. This sequence joins TRBV7-8 and TRBJ2-2; no reliable D call. The CDR3 is 13 amino acids. Between the trimmed V and J ends, which lost 3 bases and 5 bases, there was a span of 7 bases. The germline gives CDR1 SGHVS, CDR2 FQNEAQ. DNA for the CDR3: TGTGCCAGCAGCTTTCTAAGTACCGGGGAGCTGTTTTTT. Protein product: CASSFLSTGELFF.

The chain has TRBV5-5 and TRBJ2-3; D not certain. The germline V gene encodes CDR1 SGHKS and CDR2 YYEKEE (reference sequence). The CDR3 runs 15 residues. V dropped 2 bases and J dropped 0 bases, with 10 bases sitting between them. This CDR3 reads CASSLWGGSTDTQYF. The CDR3 region has the DNA TGTGCCAGCAGCTTATGGGGTGGAAGCACAGATACGCAGTATTTT.

This clone showed up just a few times. The chain recombines TRBV29-1 with TRBJ2-3, with D unclear. The CDR3 runs to 11 residues. The germline V gene has CDR1 SQVTM and CDR2 ANQGSEA. Trimming stripped 0 bases from V and 4 bases from J, with 2 bases between. The CDR3 loop reads CSVEDPDTQYF. DNA of the CDR3: TGCAGCGTTGAAGATCCAGATACGCAGTATTTT.

In this sample, this clone turned up a few times. J is TRBJ1-5 and V is TRBV25-1; D is unresolved. The CDR3 is 15 amino acids. V was cut by 1 base and J by 6 bases, with 13 bases left in between. Germline CDR1 is MGHDK and CDR2 is SYGVNS. CDR3 sequence: CASSESGGGGQPQHF. DNA for the CDR3: TGTGCCAGCAGTGAATCCGGCGGAGGAGGTCAGCCCCAGCATTTT.

This chain links TRBV4-2 with TRBJ2-2; D may be TRBD1 or TRBD2 (5 bases each). Trimming cost V 4 bases and J 3 bases, with 12 bases left between them. The germline CDR1 and CDR2 sequences are LGHNA and YNFKEQ. CDR3 size: 15 residues. The CDR3 DNA reads TGTGCCAGCAGCCCGAGGGGTTCTGACACCGGGGAGCTGTTTTTT. Encoded protein: CASSPRGSDTGELFF.